The source of this T cell receptor beta chain is a study of graft-versus-host responses after intestinal transplantation. Study summary: Induction using anti-thymocyte globulin, followed by tacrolimus and steroids for two to three years, was given to all recipients.

Repertoires were generated with immunoSEQ multiplex PCR, while TCRdb's copy carries only in-frame clones and drops some. The sample gives about 31,000 clones, approximately 80% of which show up once; approximately 20% is in the top ten. V lost 2 bases, J lost 9 bases, and 15 bases lay in between. The CDR3 covers 14 residues. CDR1 and CDR2 from the germline V gene are SGHDT and YYEEEE. Worth noting for this clone: Its antigen is as yet unknown.

General study findings and limits: Researchers found GvH clones in recipient marrow, and some showed up first in ileum or blood. Early post-transplant HvG declines showed an association with peak circulating GvH clone levels. Allografts of one patient group, those with graft-donor T cell macrochimerism, had high graft-versus-host to host-versus-graft clonal ratios.

The TCR originated in a human donor who received an intestinal transplant. The sequencing here drew on unstimulated CD8+ T cells sorted from spleen or lymph node cells, taken before intestinal transplant. V usage is TRBV5-6 and J usage is TRBJ2-1; D perhaps matches TRBD1 (6 bases). The CDR3 loop reads CASSLQGGWGEQFF. For the CDR3, the DNA is TGTGCCAGCAGCTTACAGGGCGGCTGGGGTGAGCAGTTCTTC.